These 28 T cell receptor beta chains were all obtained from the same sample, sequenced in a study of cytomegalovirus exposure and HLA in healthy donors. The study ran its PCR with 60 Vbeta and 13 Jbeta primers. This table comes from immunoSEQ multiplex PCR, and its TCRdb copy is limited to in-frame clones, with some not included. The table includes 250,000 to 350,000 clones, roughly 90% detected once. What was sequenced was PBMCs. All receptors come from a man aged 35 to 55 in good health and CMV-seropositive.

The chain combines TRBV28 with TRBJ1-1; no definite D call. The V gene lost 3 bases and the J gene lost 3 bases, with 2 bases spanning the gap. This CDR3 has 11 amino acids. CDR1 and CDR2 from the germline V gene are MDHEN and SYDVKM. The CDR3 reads CASSFDTEAFF. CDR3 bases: TGTGCCAGCAGTTTCGACACTGAAGCTTTCTTT. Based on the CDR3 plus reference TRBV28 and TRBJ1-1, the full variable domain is DVKVTQSSRYLVKRTGEKVFLECVQDMDHENMFWYRQDPGLGLRLIYFSYDVKMKEKGDIPEGYSVSREKKERFSLILESASTNQTSMYLCASSFDTEAFFGQGTRLTVV.

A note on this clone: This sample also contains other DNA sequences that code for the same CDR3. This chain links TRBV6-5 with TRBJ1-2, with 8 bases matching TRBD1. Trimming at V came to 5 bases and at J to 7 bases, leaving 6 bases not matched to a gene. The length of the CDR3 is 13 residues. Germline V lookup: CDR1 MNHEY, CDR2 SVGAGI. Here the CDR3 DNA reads TGTGCCAGCAGTCCCCGGACAGGGTTTGGCTACACCTTC. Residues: CASSPRTGFGYTF.

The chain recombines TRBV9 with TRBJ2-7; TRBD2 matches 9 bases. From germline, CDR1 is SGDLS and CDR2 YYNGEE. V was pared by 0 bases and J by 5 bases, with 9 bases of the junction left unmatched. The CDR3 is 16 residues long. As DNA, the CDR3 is TGTGCCAGCAGCGTAGTCGGAAGCGGGAGGCATCACGAGCAGTACTTC. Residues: CASSVVGSGRHHEQYF.

In DNA form, the CDR3 reads TGTGCCAGCAGCCGCGGACTAGGGCCCCGGGGGGGGCAGTATTTT. This translates into CASSRGLGPRGGQYF. V is TRBV7-2 and J is TRBJ2-3; TRBD2 agrees at 8 bases. CDR1 and CDR2 from the germline V gene are SGHTA and FQGNSA. The CDR3 runs 15 residues. J was trimmed by 11 bases and V by 5 bases; bases with no gene match: 15.

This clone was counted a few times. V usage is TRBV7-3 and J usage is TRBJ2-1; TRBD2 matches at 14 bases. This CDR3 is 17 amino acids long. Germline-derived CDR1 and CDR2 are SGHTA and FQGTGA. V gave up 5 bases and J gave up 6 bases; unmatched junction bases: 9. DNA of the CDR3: TGTGCCAGCAGCCCGGGGACTAGCGGGAGCTGGGGCAATGAGCAGTTCTTC. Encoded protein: CASSPGTSGSWGNEQFF.

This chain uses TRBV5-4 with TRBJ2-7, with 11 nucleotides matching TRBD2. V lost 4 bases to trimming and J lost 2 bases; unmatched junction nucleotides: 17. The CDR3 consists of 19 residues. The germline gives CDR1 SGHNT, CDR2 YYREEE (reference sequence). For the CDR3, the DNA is TGTGCCAGCAGCCCGAAACAGGGGACTAGCGGACGATCCCCCTACGAGCAGTACTTC. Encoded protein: CASSPKQGTSGRSPYEQYF.

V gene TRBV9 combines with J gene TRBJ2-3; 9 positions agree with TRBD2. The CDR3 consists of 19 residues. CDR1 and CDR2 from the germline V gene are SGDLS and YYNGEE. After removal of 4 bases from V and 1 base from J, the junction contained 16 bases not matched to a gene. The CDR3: CASSPRGLAGYRGTDTQYF. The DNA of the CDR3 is TGTGCCAGCAGCCCCCGGGGGCTAGCGGGATACCGGGGCACAGATACGCAGTATTTT.

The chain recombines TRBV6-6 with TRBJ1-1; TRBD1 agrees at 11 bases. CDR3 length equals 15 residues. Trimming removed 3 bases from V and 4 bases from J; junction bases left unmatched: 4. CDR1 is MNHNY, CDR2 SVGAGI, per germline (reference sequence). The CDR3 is CASSYRTGGGTEAFF. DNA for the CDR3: TGTGCCAGCAGTTATCGGACAGGGGGCGGCACTGAAGCTTTCTTT.

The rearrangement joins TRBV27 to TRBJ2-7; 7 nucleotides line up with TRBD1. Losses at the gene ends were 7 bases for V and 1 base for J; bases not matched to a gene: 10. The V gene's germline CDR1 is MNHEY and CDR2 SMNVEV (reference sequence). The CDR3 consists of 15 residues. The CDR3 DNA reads TGTGCCAGCACCAGTAACCGGGACAGATCCTACGAGCAGTACTTC. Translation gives CASTSNRDRSYEQYF.

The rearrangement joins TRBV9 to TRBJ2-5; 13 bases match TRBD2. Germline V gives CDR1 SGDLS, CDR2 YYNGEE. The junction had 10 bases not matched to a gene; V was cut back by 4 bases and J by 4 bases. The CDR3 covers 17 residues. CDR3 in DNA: TGTGCCAGCAGCCGGAGGGGACTAGCGGGATTGGCAGAGACCCAGTACTTC. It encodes CASSRRGLAGLAETQYF.

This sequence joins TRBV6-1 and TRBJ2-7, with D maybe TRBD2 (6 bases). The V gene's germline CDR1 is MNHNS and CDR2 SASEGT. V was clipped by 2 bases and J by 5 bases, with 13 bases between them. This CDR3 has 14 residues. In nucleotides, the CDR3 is TGTGCCAGCAGTGAATCGGGCAGGGAGGACGAGCAGTACTTC. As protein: CASSESGREDEQYF.

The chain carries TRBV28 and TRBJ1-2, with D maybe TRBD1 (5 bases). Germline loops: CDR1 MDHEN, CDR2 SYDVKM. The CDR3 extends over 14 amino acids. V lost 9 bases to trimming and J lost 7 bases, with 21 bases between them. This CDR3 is CASSRDRGTIGYTF. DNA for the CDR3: TGTGCCAGTAGCCGCGATAGGGGTACTATTGGCTACACCTTC.

The CDR3 DNA reads TGTGCCAGCAGCAAAGAAATAAGGACTCCTGGCGAAAAACTGTTTTTT. As protein: CASSKEIRTPGEKLFF. The chain joins TRBV21-1 to TRBJ1-4. TRBV21-1 is an annotated pseudogene. The CDR3 contains 16 residues.

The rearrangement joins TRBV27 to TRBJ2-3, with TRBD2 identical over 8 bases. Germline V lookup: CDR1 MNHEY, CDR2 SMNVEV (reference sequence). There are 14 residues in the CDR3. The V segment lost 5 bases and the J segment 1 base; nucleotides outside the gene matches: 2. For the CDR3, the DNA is TGTGCCAGCAGTGGGACTAGGGGCACAGATACGCAGTATTTT. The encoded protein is CASSGTRGTDTQYF.

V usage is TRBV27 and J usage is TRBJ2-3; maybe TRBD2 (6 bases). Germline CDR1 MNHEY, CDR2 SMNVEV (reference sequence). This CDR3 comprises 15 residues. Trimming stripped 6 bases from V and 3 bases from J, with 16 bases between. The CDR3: CASSRTSTVTDTQYF. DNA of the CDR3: TGTGCCAGCAGCCGAACTAGCACGGTAACAGATACGCAGTATTTT.

CDR3 bases: TGTGCCAGCAGTCCCGGACAGGGAAACACTGAAGCTTTCTTT. This encodes CASSPGQGNTEAFF. The chain carries TRBV27 and TRBJ1-1, with 8 bases matching TRBD1. Looked up from germline, CDR1 is MNHEY and CDR2 is SMNVEV (reference sequence). The CDR3 consists of 14 residues. The trim removed 5 bases at V and 2 bases at J, leaving 4 bases unmatched.

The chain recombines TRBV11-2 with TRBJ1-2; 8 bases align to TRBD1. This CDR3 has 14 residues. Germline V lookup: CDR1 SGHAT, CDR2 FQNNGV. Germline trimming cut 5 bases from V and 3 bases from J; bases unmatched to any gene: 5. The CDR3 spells CASSTLTGDYGYTF. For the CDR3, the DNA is TGTGCCAGCAGCACCCTGACAGGGGACTATGGCTACACCTTC.

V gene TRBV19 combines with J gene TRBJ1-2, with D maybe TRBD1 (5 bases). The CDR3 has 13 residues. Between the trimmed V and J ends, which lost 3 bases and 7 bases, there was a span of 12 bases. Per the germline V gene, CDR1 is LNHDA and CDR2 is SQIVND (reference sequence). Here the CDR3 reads CASSIGAGVGYTF. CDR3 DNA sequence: TGTGCCAGTAGTATCGGTGCGGGGGTTGGCTACACCTTC. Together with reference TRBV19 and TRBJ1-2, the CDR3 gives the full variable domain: DGGITQSPKYLFRKEGQNVTLSCEQNLNHDAMYWYRQDPGQGLRLIYYSQIVNDFQKGDIAEGYSVSREKKESFPLTVTSAQKNPTAFYLCASSIGAGVGYTFGSGTRLTVV.

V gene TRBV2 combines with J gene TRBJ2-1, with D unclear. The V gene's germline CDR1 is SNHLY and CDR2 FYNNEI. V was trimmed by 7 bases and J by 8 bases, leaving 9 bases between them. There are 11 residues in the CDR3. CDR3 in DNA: TGTGCCAGCAAGCTTTTCTATGAGCAGTTCTTC. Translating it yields CASKLFYEQFF.

DNA for the CDR3: TGTGCCAGCAGTTTATACAGGGACAGGGGTTCACCCCTCCACTTT. Residues: CASSLYRDRGSPLHF. The J gene is TRBJ1-6, the V gene TRBV27, with TRBD1 identical over 10 bases. Germline loops: CDR1 MNHEY, CDR2 SMNVEV (reference sequence). V shed 1 base, J shed 9 bases, and the junction held 3 bases outside the gene matches. This CDR3 comprises 15 residues.

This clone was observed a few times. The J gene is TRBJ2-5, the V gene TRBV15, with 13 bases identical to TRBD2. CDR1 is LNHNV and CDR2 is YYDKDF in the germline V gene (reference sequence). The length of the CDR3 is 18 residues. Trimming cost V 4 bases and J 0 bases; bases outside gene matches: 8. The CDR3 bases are TGTGCCACCAGCACTAGAGGGGGACTAGCGGGATACCAAGAGACCCAGTACTTC. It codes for CATSTRGGLAGYQETQYF.

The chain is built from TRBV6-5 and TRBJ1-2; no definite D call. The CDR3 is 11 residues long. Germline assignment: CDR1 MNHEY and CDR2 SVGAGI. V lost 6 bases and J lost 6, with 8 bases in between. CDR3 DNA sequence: TGTGCCAGCAGGCCCGGGGATGGCTACACCTTC. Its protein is CASRPGDGYTF.

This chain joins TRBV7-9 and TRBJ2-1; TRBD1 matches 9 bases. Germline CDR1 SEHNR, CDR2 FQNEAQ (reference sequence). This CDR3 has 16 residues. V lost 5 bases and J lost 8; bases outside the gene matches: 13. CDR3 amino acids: CASSRKRGQGNHEQFF. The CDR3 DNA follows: TGTGCCAGCAGCCGTAAGCGCGGACAGGGGAACCATGAGCAGTTCTTC.

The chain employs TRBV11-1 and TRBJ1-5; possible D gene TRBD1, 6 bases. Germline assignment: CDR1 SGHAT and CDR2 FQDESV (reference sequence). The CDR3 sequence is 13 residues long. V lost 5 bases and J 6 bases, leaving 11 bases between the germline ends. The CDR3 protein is CASSRDTGQPQHF. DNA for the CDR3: TGTGCCAGCAGCCGGGACACGGGTCAGCCCCAGCATTTT.

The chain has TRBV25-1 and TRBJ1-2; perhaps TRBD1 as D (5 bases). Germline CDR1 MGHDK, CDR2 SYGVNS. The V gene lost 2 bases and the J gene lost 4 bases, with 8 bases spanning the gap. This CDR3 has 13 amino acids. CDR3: CASSEQGTYGYTF. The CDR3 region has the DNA TGTGCCAGCAGTGAACAGGGTACCTATGGCTACACCTTC.

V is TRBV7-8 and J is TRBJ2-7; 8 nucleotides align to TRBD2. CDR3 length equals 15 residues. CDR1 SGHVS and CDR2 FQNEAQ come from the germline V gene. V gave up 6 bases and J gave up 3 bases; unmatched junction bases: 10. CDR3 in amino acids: CASSTRRLASYEQYF. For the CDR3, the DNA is TGTGCCAGCAGTACCCGCCGACTAGCGAGCTACGAGCAGTACTTC.

As DNA, the CDR3 is TGTGCCAGCAGCTTGGGCCCCAGGACAGGGTGGACCGGGGAGCTGTTTTTT. Protein product: CASSLGPRTGWTGELFF. The chain employs TRBV7-9 and TRBJ2-2; TRBD1 aligns across 8 bases. V shed 3 bases, J shed 5 bases, and the junction held 11 bases outside the gene matches. The germline gives CDR1 SEHNR, CDR2 FQNEAQ (reference sequence). The CDR3 extends over 17 amino acids.

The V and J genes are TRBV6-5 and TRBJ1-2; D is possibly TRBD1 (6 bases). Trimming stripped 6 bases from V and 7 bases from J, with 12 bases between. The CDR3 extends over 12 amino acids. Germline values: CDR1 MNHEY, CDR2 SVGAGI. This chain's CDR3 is CASRDSLSGYTF. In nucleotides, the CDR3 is TGTGCCAGCAGGGACAGCCTCTCTGGCTACACCTTC.